This T cell receptor (beta chain) is drawn from a study of OX40 agonist ivuxolimab in advanced cancers. Study background: Each patient was given ivuxolimab into a vein every 2 weeks, at 0.01 to 10 mg/kg. Prior anti-PD-1, anti-PD-L1 or anti-CTLA-4 therapy did not bar entry, and about 40% had some.

With 5 bases removed from V and 3 bases from J, the gap between germline ends came to 10 bases. The length of the CDR3 is 14 residues. The germline V gene has CDR1 SEHNR and CDR2 FQNEAQ (reference sequence). Clones were read by immunoSEQ multiplex PCR, and TCRdb kept only the in-frame ones, dropping some. Here the sample spans around 21,000 clones, just under 85% being singletons. The chain employs TRBV7-9 and TRBJ2-2; possible D gene TRBD2, 5 bases. The sequencing here drew on CD4+ or CD8+ T cells sorted from blood, taken in a trial of the OX40 agonist ivuxolimab. The clonotype was recovered from an adult with an advanced solid tumor such as melanoma, head and neck, liver or kidney cancer. The CDR3 DNA follows: TGTGCCAGCAGCCGGGGAGCCTACACCGGGGAGCTGTTTTTT. Residues: CASSRGAYTGELFF.